This T cell receptor (beta chain) was captured by sequencing in a study of control samples from healthy donors and cancer patients. Germline loops: CDR1 LNHDA, CDR2 SQIVND (reference sequence). CDR3 length: 17 amino acids. V lost 5 bases and J 4 bases, leaving 22 bases between the germline ends. Only in-frame clones appear in the TCRdb table, and some are missing; sequencing was by immunoSEQ multiplex PCR. The data contain 350,000 to 450,000 clones, around 90% of them singletons. The gene calls are TRBV19 and TRBJ2-3, with D tentatively TRBD1 or TRBD2 (5 bases each). The TCR comes from a middle-aged man with head and neck cancer. Sequencing was performed on PBMCs. CDR3: CASSAPRVGTRPDTQYF. CDR3 sequence (DNA): TGTGCCAGTAGTGCTCCCAGGGTAGGGACGAGGCCAGATACGCAGTATTTT.